This TCR beta chain was retrieved from a study of metastatic and nonmetastatic thyroid tumors. On the study more broadly: A comparison of repertoires was made across blood and tumor or nodule tissue from malignant and benign thyroid patients.

A remark on this clone: What it recognizes is unknown.

This CDR3 spans 15 amino acids. Germline values: CDR1 MDHEN, CDR2 SYDVKM. The V and J ends lost 6 bases and 0 bases respectively, with 9 bases between them. Study results and limitations: Malignant thyroid tumors reportedly had TCR beta diversity that was significantly higher than in benign nodules, in blood and tumor.

Authors' processing steps: To classify distant metastasis in papillary thyroid cancer, a model was built from CDR3 differences across clinicopathological groups. TCRdb reassembled clones from the PCR reads with MiXCR. The V and J calls reflect TCRdb's pipeline rather than the authors' work. This sample yields over 7,500 clones, of which roughly 24% are seen a single time; approximately 6.1% belongs to the top ten. Nobody among the patients had been given any treatment before thyroid surgery. Sequenced: adjacent normal tissue. The receptor was isolated from a female donor with papillary thyroid cancer or a benign thyroid nodule (not recorded which). Some clones in this sample may be carry-over from other donors' samples. The chain carries TRBV28 and TRBJ1-6; D perhaps matches TRBD1 (5 bases). Here the CDR3 reads CASRVGDSYNSPLHF. CDR3 nucleotides: TGTGCCAGCAGGGTGGGGGACTCCTATAATTCACCCCTCCACTTT.